This T cell receptor beta chain was observed in a study of immune heterogeneity within non-small cell lung tumors. This clonotype turned up a few times. Germline V lookup: CDR1 LGHNA, CDR2 YSLEER. With V trimmed by 2 bases and J by 1 base, 1 base remained unmatched. The CDR3 covers 14 residues. Multiplex PCR with 32 V and 13 J primers amplified TCR beta CDR3. TCRdb independently ran MiXCR on the multiplex PCR reads; one entry per CDR3 protein. The sample contains more than 9,500 distinct CDR3 sequences, approximately 34% of which appear only once. Template material for each sample was about 560 ng of bulk tumor genomic DNA. Biopsies that were spaced far apart were taken, several per primary tumor, during surgery. Patients with untreated, newly diagnosed non-small cell lung cancer underwent curative surgery.

The sequencing sample was made of lung tumor tissue. The TCR comes from a man between 60 and 75 years old with non-small cell lung cancer. This chain connects TRBV4-3 to TRBJ2-7; 8 bases map to TRBD2. The CDR3 sequence is CASSQIAGSYEQYF. CDR3 bases: TGCGCCAGCAGCCAAATAGCGGGGTCCTACGAGCAGTACTTC.